What follows are 32 T cell receptor beta chains derived from one specimen sequenced in a study. TCRdb redid the calling of the RT-PCR reads with MiXCR, one entry per CDR3 protein. This sample yields 550,000 to 750,000 distinct CDR3 sequences, of which 12% to 15% are seen a single time; around 3.3% belongs to the top ten. The source material was memory CD4+ T cells from blood. These receptors all come from a female donor in good health, serving as a healthy control.

This clonotype was found a few times. The chain has TRBV7-2 and TRBJ2-7; a weak D match, TRBD1 (8 bases). The CDR3 spans 14 residues. Looked up from germline, CDR1 is SGHTA and CDR2 is FQGNSA. Trimming left V 4 bases short and J 6 bases short, with 16 bases between. The CDR3 region is CASSSRTGRVEQYF. CDR3 nucleotide sequence: TGTGCCAGCAGCTCCAGGACAGGGAGGGTCGAGCAGTACTTC. The full variable domain, with the rest looked up from reference TRBV7-2 and TRBJ2-7, is GAGVSQSPSNKVTEKGKDVELRCDPISGHTALYWYRQSLGQGLEFLIYFQGNSAPDKSGLPSDRFSAERTGGSVSTLTIQRTQQEDSAVYLCASSSRTGRVEQYFGPGTRLTVT.

The chain uses TRBV7-9 and TRBJ1-5; TRBD1 matches 7 bases. V trimming: 3 bases; J trimming: 5 bases; junction bases outside the gene matches: 10. The CDR3 is 16 residues long. Germline V gene data show CDR1 as SEHNR and CDR2 as FQNEAQ (reference sequence). Here the CDR3 reads CASSFAGRGIDQPQHF. CDR3 nucleotides: TGTGCCAGCAGCTTCGCTGGCAGGGGGATCGATCAGCCCCAGCATTTT.

This clonotype has at least ten counts. The rearrangement links TRBV7-2 to TRBJ2-7; D call uncertain. Germline lookup yields CDR1 SGHTA and CDR2 FQGNSA. V was pared by 1 base and J by 3 bases, with 7 bases between. The CDR3 is 13 amino acids. For the CDR3, the DNA is TGTGCCAGCAGCTTAGGGTGGCTCTACGAGCAGTACTTC. This gives the protein CASSLGWLYEQYF.

J is TRBJ1-6 and V is TRBV12-3 or TRBV12-4; no reliable D call. Trimming shortened V by 4 bases and J by 14 bases, and 12 bases separated the two germline ends. This CDR3 has 12 amino acids. The CDR3 here is CASSYGDTALHF. CDR3 DNA: TGTGCCAGCAGTTACGGAGACACGGCCCTCCACTTT.

This clonotype was recorded many times. The V call is TRBV7-9, the J call TRBJ2-5; a possible D gene is TRBD1 (5 bases). There are 15 residues in the CDR3. From germline, CDR1 is SEHNR and CDR2 FQNEAQ (reference sequence). The germline V and J ends were trimmed by 3 bases and 0 bases, with 11 bases remaining between them. CDR3 protein: CASSFQGSHQETQYF. In DNA, the CDR3 is TGTGCCAGCAGCTTCCAGGGATCCCACCAAGAGACCCAGTACTTC.

Points on this clonotype: This clone may be a read error of a much larger clone one base away. V usage is TRBV10-3 and J usage is TRBJ1-5, with a possible D match to TRBD1 (5 bases). The length of the CDR3 is 14 residues. Trimming shortened V by 4 bases and J by 6 bases, and 13 bases separated the two germline ends. The germline V gene encodes CDR1 ENHRY and CDR2 SYGVKD. As DNA, the CDR3 is TGTGCCATCAGTGTTACATGGGGCCTTCAGCCCCAGCATTTT. Protein product: CAISVTWGLQPQHF.

A few counts support this clonotype. This chain joins TRBV12-3 or TRBV12-4 and TRBJ1-6; D is undetermined. Deletions cut 0 bases from V and 8 bases from J, with 2 bases between. The CDR3 contains 12 residues. The DNA for the CDR3 is TGTGCCAGCAGTTTAGCTTATTCACCCCTCCACTTT. Protein: CASSLAYSPLHF.

In DNA, the CDR3 is TGTGCCAGCTCACCGGCCGACAGAGATAAAAAACTGTTTTTT. Protein: CASSPADRDKKLFF. The rearrangement joins TRBV18 to TRBJ1-4; a weak D match, TRBD1 (5 bases). CDR1 and CDR2 (germline): KGHSH, LQKENI. V lost 3 bases and J lost 9, with 14 bases in between. This CDR3 comprises 14 residues.

The V and J genes are TRBV5-1 and TRBJ2-2; D not certain. The germline V gene encodes CDR1 SGHRS and CDR2 YFSETQ. V lost 5 bases to trimming and J lost 0 bases, with 14 bases between them. CDR3 length: 16 residues. The CDR3 spells CASSNGILANTGELFF. CDR3 sequence (DNA): TGCGCCAGCAGTAATGGGATCTTGGCGAACACCGGGGAGCTGTTTTTT.

The chain carries TRBV2 and TRBJ1-5; D gene unclear. CDR1 and CDR2 from the germline V gene are SNHLY and FYNNEI. This CDR3 has 14 amino acids. V lost 8 bases to trimming and J lost 5 bases, with 16 bases between them. Here the CDR3 DNA reads TGTGCCAGCGGTAAGAACAGAGGTGATCAGCCCCAGCATTTT. Protein product: CASGKNRGDQPQHF. The variable domain in full, with the rest retrieved from reference TRBV2 and TRBJ1-5, is EPEVTQTPSHQVTQMGQEVILRCVPISNHLYFYWYRQILGQKVEFLVSFYNNEISEKSEIFDDQFSVERPDGSNFTLKIRSTKLEDSAMYFCASGKNRGDQPQHFGDGTRLSIL.

This clonotype came up a few times. The chain uses TRBV3-1 and TRBJ1-3; D may be TRBD1 (5 bases). Germline CDR1 LGHDT, CDR2 YNNKEL (reference sequence). CDR3 length equals 15 residues. Trimming took off 3 bases at V and 4 bases at J, with 13 bases between the two ends. The CDR3 DNA is TGTGCCAGCAGCCAGCCCGGCCAGGGAGGAAACACCATATATTTT. Protein product: CASSQPGQGGNTIYF.

This clonotype has at least ten counts. The chain recombines TRBV10-3 with TRBJ1-6; a possible D gene is TRBD1 (5 bases). Germline V CDR1 and CDR2: ENHRY, SYGVKD. Trimming pared 0 bases from V and 6 bases from J, leaving 12 bases between. This CDR3 has 16 amino acids. The CDR3 sequence is CAISESSGTGNSPLHF. CDR3 coding DNA: TGTGCCATCAGTGAGTCGTCCGGGACTGGTAATTCACCCCTCCACTTT.

Many counts were recorded for this clonotype. This chain joins TRBV7-3 and TRBJ1-3; possible D gene TRBD1, 6 bases. The CDR3 totals 15 residues. The V end lost 5 bases, the J end lost 2 bases, and 13 bases lay between the germline ends. Germline CDR1 SGHTA, CDR2 FQGTGA. The CDR3 loop is CASSTPTGAGNTIYF. In DNA form, the CDR3 reads TGTGCCAGCAGCACCCCGACAGGAGCTGGAAACACCATATATTTT. Full variable domain (outside the CDR3, taken from reference TRBV7-3 and TRBJ1-3): GAGVSQTPSNKVTEKGKYVELRCDPISGHTALYWYRQSLGQGPEFLIYFQGTGAADDSGLPNDRFFAVRPEGSVSTLKIQRTERGDSAVYLCASSTPTGAGNTIYFGEGSWLTVV.

This clonotype appeared a few times. The chain combines TRBV6-1 with TRBJ2-5; D not certain. V was trimmed by 1 base and J by 4 bases, leaving 1 base between them. The germline V gene has CDR1 MNHNS and CDR2 SASEGT. The CDR3 extends over 11 amino acids. The CDR3 DNA reads as TGTGCCAGCAGTGAAGTAGAGACCCAGTACTTC. This gives the protein CASSEVETQYF.

This rearrangement joins TRBV5-1 to TRBJ2-3; no clear D gene. The germline CDR1 and CDR2 sequences are SGHRS and YFSETQ. The CDR3 contains 14 residues. The germline V and J ends were trimmed by 2 bases and 4 bases, with 11 bases remaining between them. CDR3 in DNA: TGCGCCAGCAGCTTTTTAGAAGCCGCAGATACGCAGTATTTT. Encoded protein: CASSFLEAADTQYF.

This clonotype showed up many times. This CDR3 is CASSLNGDSLEQYF. CDR3 coding DNA: TGTGCCAGCAGTTTAAACGGCGACAGTCTCGAGCAGTACTTC. V gene TRBV12-3 or TRBV12-4 combines with J gene TRBJ2-7; D perhaps matches TRBD1 (5 bases). The CDR3 consists of 14 residues. V dropped 2 bases and J dropped 6 bases, with 14 bases sitting between them.

This clonotype was seen ten or more times. This chain joins TRBV6-6 and TRBJ1-3; D call uncertain. With 2 bases removed from V and 0 bases from J, the gap between germline ends came to 11 bases. This CDR3 has 16 residues. Germline V gene lookup returns CDR1 MNHNY and CDR2 SVGAGI (reference sequence). The CDR3 region has the DNA TGTGCCAGCAGTTACGCCAACTTGATCTCTGGAAACACCATATATTTT. Its protein product is CASSYANLISGNTIYF.

There are many counts of this clonotype. V is TRBV20-1 and J is TRBJ2-2; 10 positions agree with TRBD1. J gave up 1 base and V 4 bases, and 15 bases lay outside the gene matches. This CDR3 is 19 amino acids long. The germline V gene encodes CDR1 DFQATT and CDR2 SNEGSKA (reference sequence). The DNA of the CDR3 is TGCAGTGCTACGCCGTTGGGAGACAGGGGGCGACGGAACACCGGGGAGCTGTTTTTT. This codes for CSATPLGDRGRRNTGELFF.

This clonotype was picked up a small number of times. The chain links TRBV4-2 to TRBJ2-5, with D maybe TRBD1 (5 bases). V dropped 0 bases and J dropped 4 bases, with 18 bases sitting between them. Germline V CDR1 and CDR2: LGHNA, YNFKEQ. The CDR3 is 17 residues long. This CDR3 reads CASSQDGVVDNAETQYF. DNA for the CDR3: TGTGCCAGCAGCCAAGATGGTGTAGTGGACAACGCAGAGACCCAGTACTTC.

The rearrangement links TRBV2 to TRBJ2-2; D is undetermined. The V end lost 7 bases, the J end lost 6 bases, and 6 bases lay between the germline ends. This CDR3 contains 11 residues. Germline V lookup: CDR1 SNHLY, CDR2 FYNNEI. CDR3 nucleotide sequence: TGTGCCAGCAACATACCCGGGGAGCTGTTTTTT. Amino acid sequence: CASNIPGELFF.

This clonotype occurred a few times. The rearrangement uses TRBV5-1 and TRBJ2-1; weak D call: TRBD1 (6 bases). The germline gives CDR1 SGHRS, CDR2 YFSETQ. The CDR3 contains 14 residues. Trimming cost V 3 bases and J 4 bases, with 11 bases left between them. CDR3 in amino acids: CASSSGQKYNEQFF. The CDR3, as DNA: TGCGCCAGCAGCTCCGGACAGAAGTACAATGAGCAGTTCTTC.

This clonotype showed up just a few times. The chain uses TRBV9 and TRBJ2-2, with 8 bases matching TRBD2. CDR1 and CDR2 (germline): SGDLS, YYNGEE. J was trimmed by 5 bases and V by 3 bases; bases with no gene match: 6. The CDR3 is made up of 15 amino acids. The CDR3, as DNA: TGTGCCAGCAGCGCAAGCGGGAGTCAAACCGGGGAGCTGTTTTTT. Translation gives CASSASGSQTGELFF.

The chain recombines TRBV20-1 with TRBJ2-1, with 13 bases identical to TRBD2. The CDR3 sequence is 14 residues long. The V gene end was trimmed by 2 bases and the J gene end by 12 bases; junction bases not matched to a gene: 7. Germline V gene data show CDR1 as DFQATT and CDR2 as SNEGSKA (reference sequence). CDR3 region: CSARTGTSGIGQFF. CDR3 DNA sequence: TGCAGTGCTAGAACCGGGACTAGCGGGATTGGGCAGTTCTTC.

This clonotype was seen a handful of times. This chain joins TRBV12-3 or TRBV12-4 and TRBJ2-1, with TRBD2 identical over 12 bases. The CDR3 is made up of 14 amino acids. V lost 6 bases, J lost 6 bases, and 3 bases stayed unmatched. CDR3 DNA sequence: TGTGCCAGCAGCGGACTAGCGGGAAGCAATGAGCAGTTCTTC. Translating gives CASSGLAGSNEQFF.

V usage is TRBV15 and J usage is TRBJ2-1, with TRBD2 matching 10 bases. V dropped 8 bases and J dropped 6; count of bases not matched to a gene: 10. The CDR3 extends over 15 amino acids. CDR1 and CDR2 from the germline V gene are LNHNV and YYDKDF (reference sequence). Written as DNA, the CDR3 is TGTGCCACCCGGGAGGCGAGCGGGAGGGTCAATGAGCAGTTCTTC. It is translated as CATREASGRVNEQFF. Combining the CDR3 with reference TRBV15 and TRBJ2-1 gives the whole variable domain DAMVIQNPRYQVTQFGKPVTLSCSQTLNHNVMYWYQQKSSQAPKLLFHYYDKDFNNEADTPDNFQSRRPNTSFCFLDIRSPGLGDTAMYLCATREASGRVNEQFFGPGTRLTVL.

The sample holds many counts of this clonotype. The V gene is TRBV20-1, the J gene TRBJ2-5; D could derive from TRBD1 or TRBD2 (6 bases each). V was pared by 6 bases and J by 4 bases, with 15 bases between. Germline V gene lookup returns CDR1 DFQATT and CDR2 SNEGSKA (reference sequence). The CDR3 runs to 13 residues. The CDR3 nucleotides read TGCAGTGCGCCCCCCGAGGGGGGAGAGACCCAGTACTTC. Its translation is CSAPPEGGETQYF.

This clonotype was seen repeatedly, ten times or more. This chain joins TRBV6-2 or TRBV6-3 and TRBJ2-1; 7 bases agree with TRBD2. J lost 7 bases, V lost 7 bases, and 16 bases had no gene match. The CDR3 sequence is 16 residues long. Germline V gives CDR1 MNHEY, CDR2 SVGEGT. As DNA, the CDR3 is TGTGCCAGCACGTCTTTAGCTAGCGGTATTGGTAATGAGCAGTTCTTC. Protein sequence: CASTSLASGIGNEQFF.

V usage is TRBV5-1 and J usage is TRBJ2-5; tentative D call: TRBD1 (5 bases). Between the trimmed V and J ends, which lost 0 bases and 2 bases, there was a span of 8 bases. CDR1 is SGHRS and CDR2 is YFSETQ in the germline V gene. The CDR3 runs 14 residues. The CDR3 bases are TGCGCCAGCAGCTTGGCCAGGGCGCAAGAGACCCAGTACTTC. Encoded protein: CASSLARAQETQYF.

This clonotype has at least ten counts. This chain's CDR3 is CATSTYRGAYEQYF. In DNA form, the CDR3 reads TGTGCCACCAGCACCTACAGGGGTGCCTACGAGCAGTACTTC. This sequence joins TRBV15 and TRBJ2-7; 7 bases agree with TRBD1. This CDR3 is built from 14 residues. Germline V gene sequence: CDR1 LNHNV, CDR2 YYDKDF (reference sequence). V gave up 4 bases and J gave up 2 bases; unmatched junction bases: 5.

The chain is built from TRBV4-2 and TRBJ2-1; 8 bases align to TRBD2. This CDR3 has 17 amino acids. Germline V CDR1 and CDR2: LGHNA, YNFKEQ. V was clipped by 0 bases and J by 6 bases; unmatched bases: 10. CDR3 coding DNA: TGTGCCAGCAGCCAAGATTCGACGCGGGGGGCGTTCAATGAGCAGTTCTTC. Translated, it gives CASSQDSTRGAFNEQFF.

The chain has TRBV5-1 and TRBJ1-1; D is possibly TRBD1 (6 bases). This CDR3 region has 14 residues. V lost 4 bases, J lost 4 bases, and 14 bases lay in between. CDR1 and CDR2 (germline): SGHRS, YFSETQ. CDR3: CASSPEQGGTEAFF. The CDR3, as DNA: TGCGCCAGCAGCCCGGAACAGGGAGGCACTGAAGCTTTCTTT.

This clonotype was seen a handful of times. The CDR3 reads CASSLNRGSPSPQHF. The DNA of the CDR3 is TGTGCCAGCAGCCTAAACAGGGGGTCCCCGTCGCCCCAGCATTTT. The chain is built from TRBV6-1 and TRBJ1-5; 8 positions match TRBD1. Germline CDR1 reads MNHNS; CDR2 reads SASEGT. Losses at the gene ends were 6 bases for V and 9 bases for J; bases not matched to a gene: 13. The CDR3 is 15 amino acids.